A single sample is the source of the 26 T cell receptor beta chains below, sequenced in a study of T-cell reconstitution after alpha-beta-depleted transplantation in children. Unique molecular identifiers featured in how the TCRbeta library was prepared. TCRdb used MiXCR to reprocess the PCR reads, holding one entry per CDR3 protein. The table includes around 490,000 distinct CDR3 sequences, over 10% detected once. The specimen comprised PBMCs, mostly from graft donor cells, sampled 180 days after TCRalphabeta/CD19-depleted stem cell transplant. The receptors originated from a female patient aged 2 to 10 who had a stem cell transplant for aplastic anemia, so the T cells may come from the graft donor.

This clonotype has more than one count but fewer than ten. The rearrangement uses TRBV9 and TRBJ2-1; 11 nucleotides agree with TRBD2. Germline CDR1 SGDLS, CDR2 YYNGEE. The CDR3 is 16 residues long. V was clipped by 4 bases and J by 2 bases; unmatched bases: 5. The CDR3 here is CASSLTSGITYNEQFF. The CDR3 region has the DNA TGTGCCAGCAGCTTGACTAGCGGGATAACCTACAATGAGCAGTTCTTC. The entire variable domain, with the rest obtained from reference TRBV9 and TRBJ2-1, is as follows: DSGVTQTPKHLITATGQRVTLRCSPRSGDLSVYWYQQSLDQGLQFLIQYYNGEERAKGNILERFSAQQFPDLHSELNLSSLELGDSALYFCASSLTSGITYNEQFFGPGTRLTVL.

This clonotype was seen only a few times. The chain carries TRBV28 and TRBJ1-5; D may be TRBD1 (5 bases). V gave up 5 bases and J gave up 0 bases, with 32 bases separating them. The CDR3 runs to 22 residues. Germline-derived CDR1 and CDR2 are MDHEN and SYDVKM. The CDR3 bases are TGTGCCAGCAGTCTAAATCCGGGACGGAGGGCCGGGGACGCCAATAGCAATCAGCCCCAGCATTTT. It translates to CASSLNPGRRAGDANSNQPQHF.

This clonotype was detected only a few times. This chain links TRBV7-9 with TRBJ1-4; the match to TRBD1 covers 7 bases. In germline, CDR1 is SEHNR, CDR2 FQNEAQ (reference sequence). With V trimmed by 0 bases and J by 4 bases, 8 bases remained unmatched. The CDR3 loop spans 17 amino acids. The CDR3 DNA reads as TGTGCCAGCAGCTTAGCGTGGGACAGCGCCTATAATGAAAAACTGTTTTTT. Residues: CASSLAWDSAYNEKLFF. Full variable domain (missing parts from reference TRBV7-9 and TRBJ1-4): DTGVSQNPRHKITKRGQNVTFRCDPISEHNRLYWYRQTLGQGPEFLTYFQNEAQLEKSRLLSDRFSAERPKGSFSTLEIQRTEQGDSAMYLCASSLAWDSAYNEKLFFGSGTQLSVL.

This clonotype has only a few counts. The chain employs TRBV10-1 and TRBJ1-1; the D is unclear. V lost 8 bases, J lost 3 bases, and 13 bases lay in between. The germline CDR1 and CDR2 sequences are WNHNN and SYGVQD (reference sequence). The CDR3 runs to 13 residues. The DNA for the CDR3 is TGCGCCAGCCAGAGTGTCAGGCACACTGAAGCTTTCTTT. Protein sequence: CASQSVRHTEAFF.

In its sample, this clonotype was seen a few times. This chain links TRBV20-1 with TRBJ2-1, with D unresolved. The germline CDR1 and CDR2 sequences are DFQATT and SNEGSKA (reference sequence). The CDR3 spans 12 residues. Trimming pared 3 bases from V and 3 bases from J, leaving 6 bases between. CDR3 DNA: TGCAGTGCTAGTTCGAGCTACAATGAGCAGTTCTTC. Translated, it gives CSASSSYNEQFF.

Ten or more counts support this clonotype. The rearrangement uses TRBV12-3 or TRBV12-4 and TRBJ2-1; 7 bases match TRBD1. The CDR3 loop spans 13 amino acids. V was clipped by 6 bases and J by 7 bases; unmatched bases: 6. The CDR3 sequence is CASSQGQMNEQFF. CDR3 bases: TGTGCCAGCAGCCAGGGACAGATGAATGAGCAGTTCTTC.

V is TRBV7-2 and J is TRBJ1-4; perhaps TRBD1 as D (6 bases). Germline V gives CDR1 SGHTA, CDR2 FQGNSA. This CDR3 comprises 15 residues. V gave up 3 bases and J gave up 3 bases, with 11 bases separating them. CDR3 loop: CASSFGGAANEKLFF. CDR3 sequence (DNA): TGTGCCAGCAGCTTCGGGGGGGCGGCTAATGAAAAACTGTTTTTT. Drawing the rest from reference TRBV7-2 and TRBJ1-4, the complete variable domain is GAGVSQSPSNKVTEKGKDVELRCDPISGHTALYWYRQSLGQGLEFLIYFQGNSAPDKSGLPSDRFSAERTGGSVSTLTIQRTQQEDSAVYLCASSFGGAANEKLFFGSGTQLSVL.

This clonotype was counted only a few times. The rearrangement links TRBV27 to TRBJ2-2; TRBD2 aligns across 10 bases. V was pared by 7 bases and J by 4 bases, with 3 bases of the junction left unmatched. Germline assignment: CDR1 MNHEY and CDR2 SMNVEV (reference sequence). CDR3 length: 14 amino acids. CDR3 nucleotide sequence: TGTGCCAGCACCTCTAGCGGGAGCACCGGGGAGCTGTTTTTT. The encoded protein is CASTSSGSTGELFF.

V gene TRBV7-2 combines with J gene TRBJ2-1, with D perhaps being TRBD1 or TRBD2 (5 bases each). CDR3 length: 15 amino acids. The V end was cut by 5 bases, the J end by 1 base, with 12 bases between. CDR1 is SGHTA, CDR2 FQGNSA, per germline. The CDR3 sequence: CASSPGEGSYNEQFF. The CDR3 DNA reads as TGTGCCAGCAGCCCCGGCGAGGGGTCCTACAATGAGCAGTTCTTC.

V is TRBV20-1 and J is TRBJ2-5; D is perhaps TRBD1 (6 bases). V lost 0 bases to trimming and J lost 2 bases, with 10 bases between them. Per the germline V gene, CDR1 is DFQATT and CDR2 is SNEGSKA (reference sequence). The CDR3 totals 14 residues. The CDR3 nucleotides are TGCAGTGCTAGAGATTTAGGGGGTCAAGAGACCCAGTACTTC. Translated: CSARDLGGQETQYF.

This clonotype was counted only a few times. The chain has TRBV20-1 and TRBJ1-5; D unclear. Trimming shortened V by 1 base and J by 10 bases, and 17 bases separated the two germline ends. Germline CDR1 and CDR2: DFQATT and SNEGSKA (reference sequence). The CDR3 is 14 residues long. This CDR3 is CSARVGHLISPQHF. The CDR3 region has the DNA TGCAGTGCTAGAGTCGGGCACCTCATCAGCCCCCAGCATTTT.

This clonotype occurred a few times. This chain uses TRBV20-1 with TRBJ2-1; D perhaps matches TRBD2 (6 bases). Trimming shortened V by 7 bases and J by 0 bases, and 16 bases separated the two germline ends. This CDR3 comprises 15 residues. The germline V gene encodes CDR1 DFQATT and CDR2 SNEGSKA (reference sequence). The CDR3 is CSGRWGESSYNEQFF. The CDR3 region has the DNA TGCAGTGGTAGGTGGGGGGAAAGCTCCTACAATGAGCAGTTCTTC.

This chain joins TRBV21-1 and TRBJ1-2; the D call TRBD1 from the table was never checked on the DNA. TRBV21-1 is reported as a pseudogene. CDR3 length: 14 residues. CDR3 protein: CASSKIGTGDGYTF. CDR3 DNA sequence: TGTGCCAGCAGCAAAATAGGGACAGGGGATGGCTACACCTTC.

This clonotype was detected only a few times. The chain recombines TRBV18 with TRBJ1-1; unclear D gene. This CDR3 comprises 13 residues. Germline-derived CDR1 and CDR2 are KGHSH and LQKENI. Trimming left V 6 bases short and J 0 bases short, with 8 bases between. The CDR3 DNA reads as TGTGCCAGCTCGTGGCAGATGAACACTGAAGCTTTCTTT. Its protein is CASSWQMNTEAFF.

This sequence joins TRBV10-3 and TRBJ1-1; D uncertain. Trimming cost V 7 bases and J 0 bases, with 12 bases left between them. The V gene's germline CDR1 is ENHRY and CDR2 SYGVKD. This CDR3 region has 14 residues. The CDR3 protein is CAITGGNMNTEAFF. The CDR3 DNA sequence: TGTGCCATCACCGGCGGGAACATGAACACTGAAGCTTTCTTT.

This chain uses TRBV5-1 with TRBJ1-2; D possibly corresponds to TRBD1 (6 bases). Germline V gene sequence: CDR1 SGHRS, CDR2 YFSETQ. This CDR3 is built from 14 residues. Trimming took off 1 base at V and 4 bases at J, with 11 bases between the two ends. The CDR3 sequence: CASSLTDSLYGYTF. DNA for the CDR3: TGCGCCAGCAGCTTGACGGACAGTCTCTATGGCTACACCTTC.

This chain uses TRBV28 with TRBJ2-5, with 12 bases matching TRBD2. The CDR3 is made up of 16 amino acids. V shed 5 bases and J 4 bases; nucleotides not matched to a gene: 8. Per germline, CDR1 MDHEN and CDR2 SYDVKM. CDR3 in amino acids: CASSTRTSGKGETQYF. Written as DNA, the CDR3 is TGTGCCAGCAGTACCCGGACTAGCGGGAAGGGAGAGACCCAGTACTTC. The complete variable domain, with remaining parts taken from reference TRBV28 and TRBJ2-5, reads DVKVTQSSRYLVKRTGEKVFLECVQDMDHENMFWYRQDPGLGLRLIYFSYDVKMKEKGDIPEGYSVSREKKERFSLILESASTNQTSMYLCASSTRTSGKGETQYFGPGTRLLVL.

The V gene is TRBV20-1, the J gene TRBJ1-2; 7 bases match TRBD1. Germline CDR1 reads DFQATT; CDR2 reads SNEGSKA (reference sequence). J lost 8 bases, V lost 2 bases, and 11 bases had no gene match. The CDR3 runs to 14 residues. CDR3 nucleotide sequence: TGCAGTGCTAGAACCCTGACAGGGACGAGAGGCTACACCTTC. Its translation is CSARTLTGTRGYTF.

The chain carries TRBV27 and TRBJ2-3, with a weak D call TRBD1 (5 bases). Trimming cost V 8 bases and J 6 bases, with 12 bases left between them. Germline values: CDR1 MNHEY, CDR2 SMNVEV (reference sequence). The CDR3 runs to 12 residues. The CDR3 here is CASRMTVDTQYF. The CDR3 DNA is TGTGCCAGCCGTATGACAGTGGATACGCAGTATTTT.

This clonotype was observed a few times. The chain joins TRBV5-1 to TRBJ1-2; 12 positions match TRBD1. Germline CDR1 reads SGHRS; CDR2 reads YFSETQ. Trimming cost V 0 bases and J 7 bases; bases outside gene matches: 4. This CDR3 is 15 amino acids long. CDR3 loop: CASSLGDRGLIGYTF. The CDR3 nucleotides are TGCGCCAGCAGCTTGGGGGACAGGGGGCTTATTGGCTACACCTTC.

The chain joins TRBV12-3 or TRBV12-4 to TRBJ1-2, with D possibly matching TRBD1 (5 bases). The ends were cut back, 6 bases at V and 8 bases at J, with 25 bases in the middle. The CDR3 sequence is 16 residues long. This chain's CDR3 is CASSSVGAMIAGGYTF. The CDR3 coding sequence is TGTGCCAGCAGCTCGGTTGGGGCCATGATCGCGGGCGGCTACACCTTC.

This clonotype was picked up many times. The CDR3 DNA reads as TGTGCCAGCAGTTTAGGACAGTTTTACACCGGGGAGCTGTTTTTT. Amino acid sequence: CASSLGQFYTGELFF. The rearrangement joins TRBV12-3 or TRBV12-4 to TRBJ2-2, with D maybe TRBD1 (5 bases). The V end was cut by 1 base, the J end by 3 bases, with 9 bases between. The CDR3 extends over 15 amino acids.

This clonotype appeared a few times. The chain uses TRBV12-5 and TRBJ2-3; tentatively, D is TRBD1 (7 bases). Looked up from germline, CDR1 is LGHNT and CDR2 is FRNRAP. The V gene lost 6 bases and the J gene lost 6 bases, with 16 bases spanning the gap. This CDR3 is 14 amino acids long. For the CDR3, the DNA is TGTGCTAGTGGACCCCCGGCAGGGGGGGATACGCAGTATTTT. Its translation: CASGPPAGGDTQYF.

This clonotype was picked up a small number of times. This chain joins TRBV5-1 and TRBJ1-1, with D possibly TRBD1 on 5 matching bases. The ends were cut back, 4 bases at V and 3 bases at J, with 19 bases in the middle. This CDR3 spans 16 amino acids. Germline CDR1 reads SGHRS; CDR2 reads YFSETQ. The chain's CDR3 is CASSPVRGSADTEAFF. Here the CDR3 DNA reads TGCGCCAGCAGCCCGGTGCGGGGGTCGGCCGACACTGAAGCTTTCTTT.

Many counts were recorded for this clonotype. V is TRBV27 and J is TRBJ1-2, with 10 nucleotides matching TRBD1. Trimming at V came to 4 bases and at J to 4 bases, leaving 6 bases not matched to a gene. CDR1 and CDR2 from the germline V gene are MNHEY and SMNVEV (reference sequence). This CDR3 comprises 15 residues. The CDR3: CASSSRQGASYGYTF. CDR3 DNA: TGTGCCAGCAGTTCAAGACAGGGGGCAAGCTATGGCTACACCTTC.

The chain employs TRBV10-2 and TRBJ2-3; 9 bases line up with TRBD2. After removal of 6 bases from V and 4 bases from J, the junction contained 17 bases not matched to a gene. In germline, CDR1 is WSHSY, CDR2 SAAADI. The CDR3 contains 18 residues. CDR3 residues: CASSRSSGSSPGADTQYF. The CDR3 DNA follows: TGCGCCAGCAGCCGTAGTAGCGGGAGTAGCCCCGGGGCAGATACGCAGTATTTT.